This T cell receptor (beta chain) came from a study of blood T cell repertoires in COVID-19. At the level of the study: From T cells, B-cell-depleted T cells, or PBMCs came the material, which was cDNA or gDNA.

Cohort assignment relied on participant-reported clinical history. In the authors' workflow: Amplification of reference gene primers was used by the study to estimate nucleated cell counts. The repertoire was sequenced with immunoSEQ multiplex PCR; TCRdb's copy has only in-frame clones and lacks some. The V and J calls and the clone size are those of that table, but D and trimming were determined from the DNA. The sample holds 200,000 to 250,000 clones, 81% seen once. V lost 0 bases, J lost 7 bases, and 14 bases stayed unmatched. The CDR3 is made up of 17 amino acids. Germline V CDR1 and CDR2: SGHRS, YFSETQ.

The sequencing input was PBMCs or T cells enriched from blood (not recorded which). This chain uses TRBV5-1 with TRBJ2-7, with 9 bases identical to TRBD1. This receptor was obtained from a woman between 50 and 59 years old with acute COVID-19. CDR3: CASSLVGTGTHQGEQYF. CDR3 nucleotide sequence: TGCGCCAGCAGCTTGGTCGGGACAGGGACACATCAGGGGGAGCAGTACTTC.